The 25 T cell receptor beta chains below all came from one sample that was sequenced in a study of identical twins. TCRdb ran MiXCR on the 5' RACE reads and lists one entry per CDR3 protein. The table includes fewer than 350,000 distinct CDR3 sequences, approximately 8% detected once. These same records also appear under a second study, on yellow fever vaccine responses in identical twins.

The sequencing sample was made of memory (CD45RO+) T cells sorted from blood. The receptors stem from a woman aged 18-29 years in good health.

This clonotype was counted ten times or more. This chain joins TRBV7-9 and TRBJ2-3; D unresolved. V gave up 4 bases and J gave up 1 base, with 12 bases separating them. The germline V gene encodes CDR1 SEHNR and CDR2 FQNEAQ (reference sequence). CDR3 length: 15 residues. The CDR3 loop is CASSSGQFRTDTQYF. CDR3 DNA sequence: TGTGCCAGCAGCTCAGGTCAATTCCGCACAGATACGCAGTATTTT.

This clonotype was detected ten times or more. The V call is TRBV7-9, the J call TRBJ1-2; TRBD1 is a possible D gene (5 bases). The CDR3 length is 14 residues. Germline V gene data show CDR1 as SEHNR and CDR2 as FQNEAQ (reference sequence). V lost 5 bases, J lost 4 bases, and 14 bases lay in between. The CDR3 loop is CASSGQGVLYGYTF. The CDR3 nucleotides are TGTGCCAGCAGCGGGCAAGGGGTCCTCTATGGCTACACCTTC.

Many counts were recorded for this clonotype. J is TRBJ2-1 and V is TRBV24-1, with 12 positions matching TRBD2. The germline V gene encodes CDR1 KGHDR and CDR2 SFDVKD. The CDR3 is made up of 17 amino acids. Germline trimming cut 4 bases from V and 6 bases from J; bases unmatched to any gene: 9. The CDR3 spells CATSDPQTSGRFNEQFF. DNA for the CDR3: TGTGCCACCAGTGACCCCCAGACTAGCGGGAGATTCAATGAGCAGTTCTTC.

V and J are TRBV7-6 and TRBJ2-3; TRBD2 is a possible D gene (6 bases). V was shortened by 4 bases and J by 1 base, with 33 bases between the two germline ends. The CDR3 runs 22 residues. Germline V gene data show CDR1 as SGHVS and CDR2 as FNYEAQ. CDR3 sequence: CASSSPPEPSEGGLLGTDTQYF. In DNA form, the CDR3 reads TGTGCCAGCAGCTCCCCTCCCGAGCCTAGCGAGGGTGGGCTACTAGGCACAGATACGCAGTATTTT.

The chain is built from TRBV3-1 and TRBJ1-1, with D perhaps TRBD1 (5 bases). The CDR3 has 14 amino acids. Trimming stripped 5 bases from V and 0 bases from J, with 10 bases between. From germline, CDR1 is LGHDT and CDR2 YNNKEL (reference sequence). DNA for the CDR3: TGTGCCAGCAGCGTGGACATATTGAACACTGAAGCTTTCTTT. It translates to CASSVDILNTEAFF.

The chain carries TRBV10-2 and TRBJ2-6; D may be TRBD1 (5 bases). The germline V and J ends were trimmed by 4 bases and 0 bases, with 19 bases remaining between them. Looked up from germline, CDR1 is WSHSY and CDR2 is SAAADI. The CDR3 runs to 19 residues. CDR3 coding DNA: TGCGCCAGCAGTGGCCCGACAGCTAGTCTCCACTCTGGGGCCAACGTCCTGACTTTC. It encodes CASSGPTASLHSGANVLTF.

This clonotype was seen many times. Here the CDR3 reads CASTRTEFTEAFF. CDR3 in DNA: TGTGCCAGCACTAGGACGGAGTTCACTGAAGCTTTCTTT. The V call is TRBV6-1, the J call TRBJ1-1, with D hard to call. Germline CDR1 is MNHNS and CDR2 is SASEGT. V was cut by 7 bases and J by 4 bases, with 13 bases left in between. There are 13 residues in the CDR3.

The sample holds a few counts of this clonotype. This sequence joins TRBV7-6 and TRBJ2-5; no clear D gene. This CDR3 is 16 amino acids long. Germline CDR1 reads SGHVS; CDR2 reads FNYEAQ. The V end lost 5 bases, the J end lost 4 bases, and 20 bases lay between the germline ends. The CDR3 DNA reads TGTGCCAGCAGCCCGCACACTGGGTCGGGCAGAGAGACCCAGTACTTC. It codes for CASSPHTGSGRETQYF.

This clonotype was counted only a few times. The V and J genes are TRBV7-6 and TRBJ2-1; 8 nucleotides line up with TRBD2. This CDR3 region has 20 residues. CDR1 SGHVS and CDR2 FNYEAQ come from the germline V gene. The V gene end was trimmed by 2 bases and the J gene end by 0 bases; junction bases not matched to a gene: 15. CDR3 DNA: TGTGCCAGCAGCTTAATTCCCGAGTGGGCTAGCGGGTTCTCCTACAATGAGCAGTTCTTC. The encoded protein is CASSLIPEWASGFSYNEQFF.

This clonotype was detected a few times. The chain has TRBV10-3 and TRBJ1-6; no definite D call. This CDR3 comprises 16 residues. V gave up 0 bases and J gave up 4 bases, with 10 bases separating them. Germline-derived CDR1 and CDR2 are ENHRY and SYGVKD. DNA of the CDR3: TGTGCCATCAGTGAGTCGAGATCGAGATATAATTCACCCCTCCACTTT. Translation gives CAISESRSRYNSPLHF.

The table lists this clonotype with many counts. The rearrangement uses TRBV12-3 or TRBV12-4 and TRBJ1-2; maybe TRBD1 (6 bases). Trimming left V 6 bases short and J 3 bases short, with 11 bases between. The CDR3 contains 13 residues. CDR3 residues: CASSLDRYYGYTF. The CDR3 DNA reads TGTGCCAGCAGCCTGGACAGATACTATGGCTACACCTTC.

The rearrangement uses TRBV9 and TRBJ2-5, with D uncertain. V gave up 0 bases and J gave up 6 bases, with 12 bases separating them. CDR3 length: 14 amino acids. Germline-derived CDR1 and CDR2 are SGDLS and YYNGEE. The CDR3 reads CASSVDRARQTQYF. The DNA of the CDR3 is TGTGCCAGCAGCGTAGATAGGGCCAGGCAGACCCAGTACTTC.

Only a few counts were recorded for this clonotype. The rearrangement links TRBV2 to TRBJ1-5; D is unresolved. Germline V gene data show CDR1 as SNHLY and CDR2 as FYNNEI. The ends were cut back, 8 bases at V and 1 base at J, with 9 bases in the middle. The CDR3 consists of 13 residues. The CDR3 spells CASVRESNQPQHF. CDR3 in DNA: TGTGCCAGCGTGAGGGAGAGCAATCAGCCCCAGCATTTT.

This clonotype was picked up many times. This chain connects TRBV7-9 to TRBJ1-4; 9 positions match TRBD1. Germline V gene sequence: CDR1 SEHNR, CDR2 FQNEAQ (reference sequence). The CDR3 sequence is 14 residues long. The V gene end was trimmed by 5 bases and the J gene end by 5 bases; junction bases not matched to a gene: 3. Here the CDR3 DNA reads TGTGCCAGCAGCCCACAGGGGGCGAATGAAAAACTGTTTTTT. This gives the protein CASSPQGANEKLFF.

The table lists this clonotype with many counts. The DNA for the CDR3 is TGCGCCAGCAGCTTGATTCAGATAACTGACGGCTACACCTTC. This translates into CASSLIQITDGYTF. This chain connects TRBV5-1 to TRBJ1-2; D remains ambiguous. V lost 1 base, J lost 8 bases, and 15 bases lay in between. This CDR3 spans 14 amino acids. In germline, CDR1 is SGHRS, CDR2 YFSETQ.

Comment on this clonotype: The CDR3 does not end in the conserved phenylalanine or tryptophan, so this is likely a read error. The chain uses TRBV7-9 and TRBJ2-7; 9 nucleotides match TRBD1. This CDR3 is 16 amino acids long. Germline loops: CDR1 SEHNR, CDR2 FQNEAQ (reference sequence). Germline trimming cut 5 bases from V and 2 bases from J; bases unmatched to any gene: 10. The CDR3 sequence: CASSLTPGQGPYEQYA. CDR3 nucleotide sequence: TGTGCCAGCAGCCTGACGCCGGGACAGGGCCCCTACGAGCAGTACGCC.

The table lists this clonotype with many counts. The chain combines TRBV7-8 with TRBJ1-5, with 7 bases that match TRBD1. The germline CDR1 and CDR2 sequences are SGHVS and FQNEAQ. The CDR3 loop spans 15 amino acids. The ends lost 2 bases at V and 7 bases at J; junction bases unmatched: 8. CDR3 sequence (DNA): TGTGCCAGCAGCTTACTCCGACAGGGAGGGCAGCCCCAGCATTTT. Translation: CASSLLRQGGQPQHF.

This clonotype occurred many times. This chain joins TRBV5-1 and TRBJ1-2; 7 bases are a match to TRBD1. The V gene end was trimmed by 4 bases and the J gene end by 2 bases; junction bases not matched to a gene: 14. The CDR3 is made up of 17 amino acids. Germline CDR1 is SGHRS and CDR2 is YFSETQ. DNA of the CDR3: TGCGCCAGCAGCCCATGGACAGGAATGTTGAGGAACTATGGCTACACCTTC. Residues: CASSPWTGMLRNYGYTF.

This clonotype has a count of ten or more. The rearrangement uses TRBV3-1 and TRBJ2-7; tentative D call: TRBD1 (7 bases). CDR3 length equals 13 residues. Trimming pared 4 bases from V and 3 bases from J, leaving 10 bases between. Germline-derived CDR1 and CDR2 are LGHDT and YNNKEL (reference sequence). The CDR3 here is CASSRQGGYEQYF. CDR3 coding DNA: TGTGCCAGCAGCCGCCAGGGGGGCTACGAGCAGTACTTC.

The chain is built from TRBV5-6 and TRBJ2-1, with no clear D. Trimming cost V 0 bases and J 4 bases, with 5 bases left between them. The CDR3 loop spans 13 amino acids. The germline V gene encodes CDR1 SGHDT and CDR2 YYEEEE. In DNA, the CDR3 is TGTGCCAGCAGCTTGGTTAATTACAATGAGCAGTTCTTC. This gives the protein CASSLVNYNEQFF. The full variable domain, its missing parts supplied by reference TRBV5-6 and TRBJ2-1, is DAGVTQSPTHLIKTRGQQVTLRCSPKSGHDTVSWYQQALGQGPQFIFQYYEEEERQRGNFPDRFSGHQFPNYSSELNVNALLLGDSALYLCASSLVNYNEQFFGPGTRLTVL.

The chain couples TRBV2 to TRBJ2-7; unclear D gene. Germline V CDR1 and CDR2: SNHLY, FYNNEI. CDR3 length: 14 residues. V gave up 3 bases and J gave up 1 base, with 10 bases separating them. The CDR3 DNA follows: TGTGCCAGCAGTGACCCGACAAGGTCCTACGAGCAGTACTTC. Protein product: CASSDPTRSYEQYF.

J is TRBJ2-1 and V is TRBV27; TRBD2 aligns across 11 bases. Germline lookup yields CDR1 MNHEY and CDR2 SMNVEV (reference sequence). The CDR3 runs to 15 residues. V lost 5 bases and J lost 6; bases outside the gene matches: 6. The CDR3 loop is CASSMAGTSGNEQFF. The CDR3 region has the DNA TGTGCCAGCAGTATGGCCGGGACTAGCGGCAATGAGCAGTTCTTC.

This clonotype was picked up a small number of times. This chain links TRBV19 with TRBJ1-2, with D unresolved. V was pared by 5 bases and J by 5 bases, with 15 bases between. The CDR3 is 14 amino acids. From germline, CDR1 is LNHDA and CDR2 SQIVND (reference sequence). The CDR3 sequence: CASSLPGDSYGYTF. DNA of the CDR3: TGTGCCAGTAGTCTCCCCGGAGATTCTTATGGCTACACCTTC.

The chain couples TRBV28 to TRBJ2-3; TRBD2 is a possible D gene (7 bases). The CDR3 runs 15 residues. With 6 bases removed from V and 1 base from J, the gap between germline ends came to 14 bases. Germline values: CDR1 MDHEN, CDR2 SYDVKM. The CDR3 nucleotides are TGTGCCAGCAGGCAAGGGGGGGGAGGCACAGATACGCAGTATTTT. It yields the protein CASRQGGGGTDTQYF.

This clonotype came up once. The V and J genes are TRBV12-3 or TRBV12-4 and TRBJ2-1, with TRBD2 matching 12 bases. V shed 6 bases, J shed 8 bases, and the junction held 8 bases outside the gene matches. This CDR3 spans 15 amino acids. In DNA, the CDR3 is TGTGCCAGCAGCGGGAACCGACTAGCGGGGGATGAGCAGTTCTTC. Amino acids: CASSGNRLAGDEQFF.